This T cell receptor beta chain was recorded in a study of T cells in Graves' hyperthyroidism and ophthalmopathy. Study overall: Peripheral blood sampling occurred at initial diagnosis, before any treatment.

Diagnosis relied on clinical symptoms, serum thyroxine and TRAb, thyroid ultrasound and orbital computed tomography. Amplification of TCR beta CDR3 regions used RNA as the template. First-round RT-PCR of the TCR CDR3 relied on the HTBI primer set. TCRdb re-called the multiplex PCR reads through MiXCR, storing one row per CDR3 protein. The sample yields around 720,000 distinct CDR3 sequences, around a third seen once. Remarks on this clonotype: Its cognate antigen is unknown.

Germline V gene data show CDR1 as WSHSY and CDR2 as SAAADI. There are 10 residues in the CDR3. Study-wide points: Researchers found most expanded thyroid clonotypes above 0.001 in blood as well. The model anticipated ophthalmopathy a median about six months pre-onset.

This sequence originates from a woman in her thirties or forties with Graves' hyperthyroidism. Sequencing input: blood. This chain uses TRBV10-2 with TRBJ1-1; D call uncertain. The CDR3 bases are TGCGACATCATGAACACTGAAGCTTTCTTT. Translation gives CDIMNTEAFF.